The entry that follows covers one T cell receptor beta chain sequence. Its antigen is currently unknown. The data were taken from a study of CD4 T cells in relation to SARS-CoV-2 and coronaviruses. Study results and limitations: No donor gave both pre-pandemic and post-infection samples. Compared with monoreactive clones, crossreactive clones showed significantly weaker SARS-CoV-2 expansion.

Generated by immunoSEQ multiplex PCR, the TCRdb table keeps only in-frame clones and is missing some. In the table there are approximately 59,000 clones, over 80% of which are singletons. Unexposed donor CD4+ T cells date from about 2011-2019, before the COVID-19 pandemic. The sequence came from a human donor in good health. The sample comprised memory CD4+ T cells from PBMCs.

CDR3 sequence: CASSEQGGYTEAFF. CDR3 coding DNA: TGTGCCAGCAGCGAACAGGGGGGATACACTGAAGCTTTCTTT. This sequence joins TRBV25-1 and TRBJ1-1; 8 bases map to TRBD1. The V gene's germline CDR1 is MGHDK and CDR2 SYGVNS. CDR3 length equals 14 residues. The J segment lost 3 bases and the V segment lost 6 bases, leaving 6 bases of the junction unmatched.